This T cell receptor beta chain stems from a study of blood T cell repertoires in COVID-19. Study as a whole: Acute-phase and convalescent COVID-19 samples originated in the United States, Italy and Spain. In each case, the material was cDNA or gDNA derived from T cells, B-cell-depleted T cells, or PBMCs.

The CDR3 spans 15 residues. V lost 8 bases, J lost 2 bases, and 19 bases lay in between. CDR1 is LNHDA, CDR2 SQIVND, per germline (reference sequence). This clone was picked up one time. Original methodology: Nucleated cell number was recorded as an estimate derived from reference gene primer amplification. Clones were read by immunoSEQ multiplex PCR, and TCRdb kept only the in-frame ones, dropping some. V, J and clone size derive from that table, while D and trimming were established from the DNA sequence. The top ten hold approximately 9.9% of the sample, which has some 130,000 clones, around four fifths seen once.

The sequence came from a man between 60 and 75 years old who had recovered from COVID-19. The chain is built from TRBV19 and TRBJ2-7; D perhaps matches TRBD1 (8 bases). The sequencing input was peripheral blood. The CDR3 DNA reads TGTGCCAGTTCACAGGGGGGGAATGATCCCTACGAGCAGTACTTC. This encodes CASSQGGNDPYEQYF. The variable domain in full, completed from reference TRBV19 and TRBJ2-7, reads DGGITQSPKYLFRKEGQNVTLSCEQNLNHDAMYWYRQDPGQGLRLIYYSQIVNDFQKGDIAEGYSVSREKKESFPLTVTSAQKNPTAFYLCASSQGGNDPYEQYFGPGTRLTVT.